Described below is a single T cell receptor beta chain sequence and its context. The germline V and J ends were trimmed by 1 base and 4 bases, with 19 bases remaining between them. CDR3 size: 17 residues. The germline V gene has CDR1 LGHDT and CDR2 YNNKEL (reference sequence). These data belong to a study of blood T cell repertoires in COVID-19. Study as a whole: Sources were T cells, B-cell-depleted T cells, or PBMCs; the material itself was cDNA or gDNA.

Everyone who took part was about 18 to 90 years old, and they came from about two dozen US areas. Method: immunoSEQ multiplex PCR; TCRdb's copy keeps in-frame clones and lacks some. The data show some 270,000 clones, with approximately 90% seen just once and roughly 4.3% held by the top ten. Sequencing used PBMCs or T cells enriched from blood (not recorded which). V gene TRBV3-1 (or the pseudogene TRBV3-2) combines with J gene TRBJ1-2; D gene unclear. This sequence originates from a woman aged 25 to 45 with acute COVID-19. The CDR3, as DNA: TGTGCCAGCAGCCAAGTCTCGTCTGGGATGAGGGCCTATGGCTACACCTTC. Translated, it gives CASSQVSSGMRAYGYTF.